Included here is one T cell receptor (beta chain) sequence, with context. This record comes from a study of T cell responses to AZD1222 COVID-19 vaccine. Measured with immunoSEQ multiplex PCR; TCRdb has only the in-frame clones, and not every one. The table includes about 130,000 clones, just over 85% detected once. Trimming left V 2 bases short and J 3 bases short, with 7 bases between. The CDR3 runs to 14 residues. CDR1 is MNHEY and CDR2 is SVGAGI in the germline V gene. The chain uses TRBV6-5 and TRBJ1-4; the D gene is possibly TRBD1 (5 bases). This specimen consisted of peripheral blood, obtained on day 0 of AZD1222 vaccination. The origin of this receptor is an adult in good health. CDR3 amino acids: CASSYGGANEKLFF. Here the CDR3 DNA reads TGTGCCAGCAGTTACGGGGGTGCTAATGAAAAACTGTTTTTT.